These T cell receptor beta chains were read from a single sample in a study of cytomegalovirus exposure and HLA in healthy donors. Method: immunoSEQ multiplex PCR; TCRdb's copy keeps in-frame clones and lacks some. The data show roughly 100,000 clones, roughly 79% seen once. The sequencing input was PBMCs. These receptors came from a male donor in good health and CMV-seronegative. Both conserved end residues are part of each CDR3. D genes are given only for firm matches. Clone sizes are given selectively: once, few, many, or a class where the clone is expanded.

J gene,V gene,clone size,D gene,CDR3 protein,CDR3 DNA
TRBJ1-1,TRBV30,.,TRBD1,CAGTGGRNTEAFF,TGTGCCGGGACAGGGGGCCGTAACACTGAAGCTTTCTTT
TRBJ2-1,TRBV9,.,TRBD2,CASSPAGGRQGSYNEQFF,TGTGCCAGCAGCCCTGCCGGCGGGAGGCAGGGTTCCTACAATGAGCAGTTCTTC
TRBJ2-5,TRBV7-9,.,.,CASSLVEWTQYF,TGTGCCAGCAGCTTAGTTGAGTGGACCCAGTACTTC
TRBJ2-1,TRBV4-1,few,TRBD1,CASSQEGQGVYEQFF,TGCGCCAGCAGCCAAGAAGGACAGGGGGTGTATGAGCAGTTCTTC
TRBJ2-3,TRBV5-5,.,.,CASSFRVRATDTQYF,TGTGCCAGCAGCTTTCGGGTGCGGGCCACAGATACGCAGTATTTT
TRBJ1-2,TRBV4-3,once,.,CASSPQIQGNYGYTF,TGCGCCAGCAGCCCACAGATACAGGGTAACTATGGCTACACCTTC
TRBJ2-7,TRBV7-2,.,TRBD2,CASSHNMVAGARSVEQYF,TGTGCCAGCAGCCATAATATGGTGGCGGGAGCGCGTTCTGTCGAGCAGTACTTC
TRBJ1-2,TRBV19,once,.,CASSIDYGPNYGYTF,TGTGCCAGTAGTATCGACTACGGGCCAAACTATGGCTACACCTTC
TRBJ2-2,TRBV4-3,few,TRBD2,CASSPEAGAGELFF,TGCGCCAGCAGCCCAGAAGCGGGAGCCGGGGAGCTGTTTTTT
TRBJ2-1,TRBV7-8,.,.,CASSLGREDEQFF,TGTGCCAGCAGCTTAGGCCGCGAAGATGAGCAGTTCTTC
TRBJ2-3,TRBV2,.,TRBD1,CASRGTAYLPVQYF,TGTGCCAGCAGGGGGACAGCGTATTTGCCTGTGCAGTATTTT
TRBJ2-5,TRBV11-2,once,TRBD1,CASSPRTGRETQYF,TGTGCCAGCAGCCCCAGGACAGGGAGAGAGACCCAGTACTTC
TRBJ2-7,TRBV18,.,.,CASSPRGSYEQYF,TGTGCCAGCTCACCACGCGGGTCCTACGAGCAGTACTTC
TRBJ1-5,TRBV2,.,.,CANAQGSNQPQHF,TGTGCCAACGCTCAGGGGAGTAATCAGCCCCAGCATTTT
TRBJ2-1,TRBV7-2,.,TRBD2,CASSELAGLYNEQFF,TGTGCCAGCAGCGAACTAGCGGGACTCTACAATGAGCAGTTCTTC
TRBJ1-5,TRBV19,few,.,CASAGLNSNQPQHF,TGTGCCAGCGCAGGGCTAAATAGCAATCAGCCCCAGCATTTT
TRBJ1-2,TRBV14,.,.,CASSLNRAGGYTF,TGTGCCAGCAGCCTGAACAGGGCTGGTGGCTACACCTTC
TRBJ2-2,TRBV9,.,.,CASRPQVANTGELFF,TGTGCCAGCAGACCACAAGTCGCGAACACCGGGGAGCTGTTTTTT
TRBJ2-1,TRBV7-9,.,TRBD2,CASSFPSSGRYNEQFF,TGTGCCAGCAGCTTTCCCAGTAGCGGGAGGTACAATGAGCAGTTCTTC
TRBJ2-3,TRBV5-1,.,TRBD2,CASSNQAGGPGDTQYF,TGCGCCAGCAGCAACCAAGCGGGAGGGCCAGGAGATACGCAGTATTTT
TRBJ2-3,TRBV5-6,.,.,CASSLVGRGSTDTQYF,TGTGCCAGCAGCTTGGTCGGCAGGGGAAGCACAGATACGCAGTATTTT
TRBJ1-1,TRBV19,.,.,CASSLTGYTEAFF,TGTGCCAGTAGCCTCACCGGGTACACTGAAGCTTTCTTT
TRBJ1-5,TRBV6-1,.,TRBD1,CAGGGQDQPQHF,TGTGCCGGCGGGGGACAGGATCAGCCCCAGCATTTT
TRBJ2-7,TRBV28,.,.,CASSLLAESYEQYF,TGTGCCAGCAGTTTATTAGCGGAGAGCTACGAGCAGTACTTC
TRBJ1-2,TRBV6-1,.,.,CASSERGAAGTGYGYTF,TGTGCCAGCAGTGAACGGGGGGCCGCTGGTACTGGTTATGGCTACACCTTC
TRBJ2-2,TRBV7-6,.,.,CASSLLATNTGELFF,TGTGCCAGCAGCTTACTAGCGACGAACACCGGGGAGCTGTTTTTT
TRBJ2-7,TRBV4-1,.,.,CASSQDQGNSLIYEQYF,TGCGCCAGCAGCCAAGATCAGGGTAACTCCTTAATTTACGAGCAGTACTTC
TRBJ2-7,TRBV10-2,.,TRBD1,CASREAGQGAYEQYF,TGCGCCAGCAGGGAAGCGGGACAGGGAGCCTACGAGCAGTACTTC
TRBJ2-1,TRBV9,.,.,CASSVTLQDEQFF,TGTGCCAGCAGCGTAACCCTGCAGGATGAGCAGTTCTTC
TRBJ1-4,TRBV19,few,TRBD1,CASSTQGPNEKLFF,TGTGCCAGTAGTACACAGGGGCCCAATGAAAAACTGTTTTTT
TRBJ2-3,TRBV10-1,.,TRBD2,CASSTSGDTQYF,TGCGCCAGCAGTACTAGCGGTGATACGCAGTATTTT
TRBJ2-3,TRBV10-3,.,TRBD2,CAIGREAGVTDTQYF,TGTGCCATCGGGAGAGAAGCGGGAGTAACAGATACGCAGTATTTT
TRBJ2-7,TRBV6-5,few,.,CASSPPGTYEQYF,TGTGCCAGCAGTCCTCCGGGAACCTACGAGCAGTACTTC
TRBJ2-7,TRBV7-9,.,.,CASTPRAGASYEQYF,TGTGCCAGCACCCCCAGAGCAGGGGCGTCCTACGAGCAGTACTTC
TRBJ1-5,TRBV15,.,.,CATSRDLNQPQHF,TGTGCCACCAGCAGAGATCTAAATCAGCCCCAGCATTTT
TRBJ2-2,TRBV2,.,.,CASSRDTGELFF,TGTGCCAGCAGCAGGGACACCGGGGAGCTGTTTTTT
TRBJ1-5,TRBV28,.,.,CASRHPGLQRGNQPQHF,TGTGCCAGCAGGCATCCGGGACTTCAGAGGGGCAATCAGCCCCAGCATTTT
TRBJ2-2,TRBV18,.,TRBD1,CASSTSPRTGTYTGELFF,TGTGCCAGCTCAACTTCTCCCAGGACAGGGACCTACACCGGGGAGCTGTTTTTT
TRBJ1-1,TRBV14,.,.,CASSQGAMTEAFF,TGTGCCAGCAGCCAGGGGGCGATGACTGAAGCTTTCTTT
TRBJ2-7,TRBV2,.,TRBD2,CASSEAGLAGDEQYF,TGTGCCAGCAGTGAAGCTGGACTAGCGGGAGACGAGCAGTACTTC
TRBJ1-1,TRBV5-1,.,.,CASSLELGTEAFF,TGCGCCAGCAGCTTGGAGCTTGGCACTGAAGCTTTCTTT
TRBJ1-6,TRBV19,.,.,CASSILDSYNSPLHF,TGTGCCAGTAGTATATTGGACAGTTATAATTCACCCCTCCACTTT
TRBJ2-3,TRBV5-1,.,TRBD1,CASSEGTDPSFTDTQYF,TGCGCCAGCAGCGAAGGGACAGACCCATCCTTTACAGATACGCAGTATTTT
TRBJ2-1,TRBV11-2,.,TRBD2,CASSLGASGSNEQFF,TGTGCCAGCAGCTTAGGGGCTAGCGGGAGCAATGAGCAGTTCTTC
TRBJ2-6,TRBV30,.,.,CAWGGTGVGANVLTF,TGTGCCTGGGGGGGGACGGGGGTTGGGGCCAACGTCCTGACTTTC
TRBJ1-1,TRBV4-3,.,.,CASSQDMEGPNTEAFF,TGCGCCAGCAGCCAAGATATGGAGGGCCCGAACACTGAAGCTTTCTTT